This T cell receptor (beta chain) was retrieved from a study of cytomegalovirus exposure and HLA in healthy donors. The CDR3 contains 16 residues. V was pared by 4 bases and J by 7 bases, with 22 bases between. The germline gives CDR1 SGDLS, CDR2 YYNGEE. Data came from immunoSEQ multiplex PCR; TCRdb stores just in-frame clones and leaves some out. The sample records approximately 260,000 clones, approximately 86% being singletons. A note on this clone: Antigen: not known.

Study-wide points: Investigators reported 164 TCR beta chains as tied to cytomegalovirus. Most TCR sequences were seen very rarely across donors, but some public TCRs occurred in many. Cytomegalovirus status, reportedly, was diagnosed with high specificity and sensitivity by the classifier. According to a later analysis, TCR clusters from the first cohort tended to co-occur in the 120 or so validation repertoires.

The chain recombines TRBV9 with TRBJ2-3; the D gene is possibly TRBD1 (6 bases). The sequence was collected from a woman between 18 and 30 years old in good health and CMV-seronegative. Sequences were obtained from PBMCs. CDR3 DNA sequence: TGTGCCAGCAGCCCGAGTTGGGCAGGGGCTTTTTATACGCAGTATTTT. Amino acids: CASSPSWAGAFYTQYF.